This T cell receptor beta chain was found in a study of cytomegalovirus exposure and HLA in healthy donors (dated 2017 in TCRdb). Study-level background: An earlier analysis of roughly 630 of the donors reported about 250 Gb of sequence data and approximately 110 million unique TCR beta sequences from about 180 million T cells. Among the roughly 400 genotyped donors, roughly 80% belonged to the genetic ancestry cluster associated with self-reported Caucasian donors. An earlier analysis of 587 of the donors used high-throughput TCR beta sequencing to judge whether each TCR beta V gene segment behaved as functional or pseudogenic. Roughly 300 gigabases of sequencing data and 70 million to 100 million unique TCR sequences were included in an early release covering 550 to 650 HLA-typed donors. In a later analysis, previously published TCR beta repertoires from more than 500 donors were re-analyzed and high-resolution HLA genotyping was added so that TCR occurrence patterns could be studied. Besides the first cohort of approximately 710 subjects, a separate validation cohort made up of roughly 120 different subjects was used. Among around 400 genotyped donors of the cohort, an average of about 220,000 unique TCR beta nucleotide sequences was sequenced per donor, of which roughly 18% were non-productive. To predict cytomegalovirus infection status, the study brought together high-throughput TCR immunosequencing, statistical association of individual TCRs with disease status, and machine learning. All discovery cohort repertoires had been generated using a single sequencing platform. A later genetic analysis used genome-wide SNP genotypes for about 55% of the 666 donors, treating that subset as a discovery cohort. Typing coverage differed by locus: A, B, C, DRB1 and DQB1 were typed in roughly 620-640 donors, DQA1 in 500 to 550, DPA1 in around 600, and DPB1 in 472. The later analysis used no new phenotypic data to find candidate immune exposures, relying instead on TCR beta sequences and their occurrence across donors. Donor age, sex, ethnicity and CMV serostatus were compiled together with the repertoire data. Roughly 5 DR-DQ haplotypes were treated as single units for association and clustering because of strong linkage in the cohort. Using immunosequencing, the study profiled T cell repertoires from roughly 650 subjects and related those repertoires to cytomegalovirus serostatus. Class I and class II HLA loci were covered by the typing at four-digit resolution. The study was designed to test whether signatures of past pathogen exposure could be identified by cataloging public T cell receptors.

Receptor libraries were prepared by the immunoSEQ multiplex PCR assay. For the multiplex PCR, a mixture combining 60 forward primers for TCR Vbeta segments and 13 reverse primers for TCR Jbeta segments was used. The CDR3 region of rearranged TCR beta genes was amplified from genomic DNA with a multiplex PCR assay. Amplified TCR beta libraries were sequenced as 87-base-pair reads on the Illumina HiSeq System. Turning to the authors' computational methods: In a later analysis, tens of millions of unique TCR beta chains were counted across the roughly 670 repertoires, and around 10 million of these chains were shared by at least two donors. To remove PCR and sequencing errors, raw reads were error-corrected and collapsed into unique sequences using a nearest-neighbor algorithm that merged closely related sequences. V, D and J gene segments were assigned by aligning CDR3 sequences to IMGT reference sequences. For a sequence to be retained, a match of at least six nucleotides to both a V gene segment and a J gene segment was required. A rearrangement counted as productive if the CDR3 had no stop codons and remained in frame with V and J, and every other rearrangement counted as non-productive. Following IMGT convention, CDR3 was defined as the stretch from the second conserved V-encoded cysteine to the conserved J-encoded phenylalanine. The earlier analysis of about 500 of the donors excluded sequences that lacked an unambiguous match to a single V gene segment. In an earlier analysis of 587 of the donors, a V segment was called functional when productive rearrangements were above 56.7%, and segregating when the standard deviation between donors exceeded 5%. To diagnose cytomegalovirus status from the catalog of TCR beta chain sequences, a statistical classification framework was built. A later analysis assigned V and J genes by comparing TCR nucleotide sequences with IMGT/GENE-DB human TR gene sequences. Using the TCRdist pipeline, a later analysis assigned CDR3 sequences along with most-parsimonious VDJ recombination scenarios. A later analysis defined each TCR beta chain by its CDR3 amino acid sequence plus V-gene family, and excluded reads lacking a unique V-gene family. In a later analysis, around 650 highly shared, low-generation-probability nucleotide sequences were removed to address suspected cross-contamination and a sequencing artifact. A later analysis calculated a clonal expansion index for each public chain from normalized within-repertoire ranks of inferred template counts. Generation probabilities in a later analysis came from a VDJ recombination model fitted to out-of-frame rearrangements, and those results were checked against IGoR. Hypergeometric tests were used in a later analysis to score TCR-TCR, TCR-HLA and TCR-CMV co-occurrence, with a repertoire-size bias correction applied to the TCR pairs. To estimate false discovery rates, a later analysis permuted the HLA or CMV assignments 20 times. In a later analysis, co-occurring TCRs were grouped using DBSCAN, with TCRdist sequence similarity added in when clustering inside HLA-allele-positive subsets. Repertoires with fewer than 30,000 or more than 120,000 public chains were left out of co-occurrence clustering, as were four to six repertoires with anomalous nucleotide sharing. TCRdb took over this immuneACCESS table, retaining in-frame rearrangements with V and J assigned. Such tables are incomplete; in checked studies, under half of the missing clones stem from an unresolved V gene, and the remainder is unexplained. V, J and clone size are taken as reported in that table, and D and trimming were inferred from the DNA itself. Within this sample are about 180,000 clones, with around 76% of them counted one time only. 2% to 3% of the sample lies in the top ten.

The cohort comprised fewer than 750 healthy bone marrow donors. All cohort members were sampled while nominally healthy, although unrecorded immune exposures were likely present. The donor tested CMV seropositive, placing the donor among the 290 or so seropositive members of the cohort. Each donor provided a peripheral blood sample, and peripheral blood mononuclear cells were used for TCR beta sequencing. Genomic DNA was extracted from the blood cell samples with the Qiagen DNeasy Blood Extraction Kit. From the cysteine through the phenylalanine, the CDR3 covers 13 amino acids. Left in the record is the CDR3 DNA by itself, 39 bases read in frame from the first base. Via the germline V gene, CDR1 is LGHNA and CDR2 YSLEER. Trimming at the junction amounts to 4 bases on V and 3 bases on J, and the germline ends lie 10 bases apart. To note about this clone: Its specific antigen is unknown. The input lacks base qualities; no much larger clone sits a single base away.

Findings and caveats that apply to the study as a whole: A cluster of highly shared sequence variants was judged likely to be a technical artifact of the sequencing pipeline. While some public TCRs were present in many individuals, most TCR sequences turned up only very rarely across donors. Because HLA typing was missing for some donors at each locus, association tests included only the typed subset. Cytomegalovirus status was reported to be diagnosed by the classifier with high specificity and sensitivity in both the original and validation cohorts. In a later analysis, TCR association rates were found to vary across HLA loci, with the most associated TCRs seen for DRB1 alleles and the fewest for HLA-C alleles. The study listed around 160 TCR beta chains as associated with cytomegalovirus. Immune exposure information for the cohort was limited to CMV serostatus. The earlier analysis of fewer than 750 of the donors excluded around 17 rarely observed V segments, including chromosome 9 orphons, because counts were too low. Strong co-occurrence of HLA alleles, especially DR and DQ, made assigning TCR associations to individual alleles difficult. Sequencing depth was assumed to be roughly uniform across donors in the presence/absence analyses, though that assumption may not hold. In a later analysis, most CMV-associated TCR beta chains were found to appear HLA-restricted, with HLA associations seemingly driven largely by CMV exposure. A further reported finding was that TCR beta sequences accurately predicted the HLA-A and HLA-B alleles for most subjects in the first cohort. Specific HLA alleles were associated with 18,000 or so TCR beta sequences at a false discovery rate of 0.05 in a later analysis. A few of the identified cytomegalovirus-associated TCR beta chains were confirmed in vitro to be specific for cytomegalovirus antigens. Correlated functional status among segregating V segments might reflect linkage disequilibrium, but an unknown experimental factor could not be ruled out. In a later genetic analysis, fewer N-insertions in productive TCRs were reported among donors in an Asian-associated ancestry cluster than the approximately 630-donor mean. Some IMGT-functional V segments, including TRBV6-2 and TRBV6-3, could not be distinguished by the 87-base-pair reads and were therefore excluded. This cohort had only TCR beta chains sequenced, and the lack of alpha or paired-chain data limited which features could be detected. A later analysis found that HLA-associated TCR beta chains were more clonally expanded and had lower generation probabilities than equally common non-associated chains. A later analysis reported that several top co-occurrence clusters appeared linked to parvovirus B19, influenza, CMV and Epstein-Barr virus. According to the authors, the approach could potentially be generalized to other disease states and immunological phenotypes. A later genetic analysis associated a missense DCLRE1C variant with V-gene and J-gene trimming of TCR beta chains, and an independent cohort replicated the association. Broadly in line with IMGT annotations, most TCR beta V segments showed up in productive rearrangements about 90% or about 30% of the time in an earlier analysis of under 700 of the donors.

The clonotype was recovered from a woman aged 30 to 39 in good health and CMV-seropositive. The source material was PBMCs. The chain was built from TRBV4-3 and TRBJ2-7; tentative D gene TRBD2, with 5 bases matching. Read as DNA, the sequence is TGCGCCAGCAGCCTTAGGGAGCACTACGAGCAGTACTTC. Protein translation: CASSLREHYEQYF.